Sequencing of this T cell receptor (beta chain) was carried out in a study of T cells after yellow fever vaccination (dated by TCRdb to between 2018 and 2020). Background on the whole study: The SMART-Seq v4 Ultra Low Input RNA kit was used to prepare libraries from fractions with low cell numbers. Bulk TCR alpha and beta repertoires were sequenced longitudinally to track T-cell clones before and after primary and booster YFV17D yellow fever vaccination. Blood samples were taken at several timepoints before and after primary and secondary immunization, and bulk PBMC replicates and cell subsets were isolated. Two healthy male donors, one aged 18 to 29 and one aged 30 to 40 years, were included in the cohort.

The listed sequencing device is Illumina NovaSeq 6000. TCR cDNA was synthesized by 5'RACE template switching, through which a universal primer site and unique molecular identifiers were introduced. cDNA synthesis was primed from both the TCR alpha and TCR beta constant segments. Library amplification involved two PCR steps, and the second step added sample barcodes and sequencing adapters. Libraries were sequenced on Illumina HiSeq 2500 (2x100 bp) or NovaSeq (2x150 bp). Under the source paper's analysis protocol: Reads were demultiplexed and collapsed into UMI consensus sequences with MIGEC, and V(D)J alignment was performed with MiXCR. Clonotypes responding to the vaccine were identified with edgeR on replicate PBMC samples, with the criteria of FDR below 0.01 and a log2 fold change above 5 up to day 15. Bulk clonotypes were assigned CD4 or CD8 identity according to which sequenced CD4 or CD8 repertoire held them at higher abundance. TCRdb applied fastp at Q25 and MiXCR to the public reads, then kept only in-frame beta chains. One record per CDR3 amino acid sequence lists the most common genes and DNA. TCRdb's processing, not the authors' own work, is the source of the V and J calls. The sample has 300,000 to 400,000 distinct CDR3 sequences on record, around 13% of them singletons. The top ten hold 2.5% to 4% of the sample.

Read against the paper, the sample's treatment or condition label means: live attenuated yellow fever vaccine strain. A standard Ficoll-Paque protocol was used to isolate PBMCs from peripheral blood. CD4 and CD8 T-cell fractions were isolated with Dynabeads CD4 and CD8 positive selection kits. RNA was extracted with TriZol from bulk PBMCs, CD4 and CD8 fractions, and dextramer-positive and dextramer-negative fractions. Results and caveats for the whole study, not just this receptor: The secondary T-cell response was weaker than the primary response but faster, peaking on day 5 instead of day 15. Because abundant contaminating clonotypes from the bulk population could be contained in FACS-sorted repertoires, computational filtering was required. A small fraction of clonotypes showed up in both the CD4 and CD8 compartments, probably as a result of convergent recombination. Only a couple of donors were included in the study, so the extent to which the findings can be generalized is limited. Most clones expanded after primary vaccination were re-detected after the booster (96% of CD4 and roughly 87% of CD8), suggesting broad memory maintenance.

V was cut back by 4 bases and J by 5 bases, leaving a gap of 14 bases between them. The germline V gene supplies CDR1 KGHDR and CDR2 SFDVKD. Counted from cysteine to phenylalanine, this CDR3 has 15 amino acids. The sequence is cut down to CDR3 DNA, 45 bases in frame from base 1. Comments on this clonotype: It has no known antigen specificity. No base quality information exists; no much larger clone differs at one position.

Specimen: CD4+ T cells sorted from PBMCs, collected 15 days after the yellow fever booster vaccination. This chain is built from TRBV24-1 and TRBJ1-5; no D gene can be assigned with confidence. The TCR sequence derives from a man aged 18 to 30 who received the YFV17D yellow fever vaccine. Read as DNA, the sequence is TGTGCCACCAGTGACTCTCGAAGAGCCGATCAGCCCCAGCATTTT. This encodes CATSDSRRADQPQHF.